This T cell receptor beta chain was recorded in a study of T cells in Graves' hyperthyroidism and ophthalmopathy. Findings and limits, study-wide: Ophthalmopathy cases were set apart from stable hyperthyroidism by a 13 V-J model. Expanded thyroid clonotypes (above 0.001) were mostly also found in blood. Prediction of ophthalmopathy progression came a median approximately 6 months pre-onset.

In the case of this clonotype: The target antigen is unknown.

Amplification targeted TCR beta CDR3 regions from RNA transcripts. The HTBI primer set drove a first-round RT-PCR of the TCR CDR3. TCRdb ran MiXCR on the multiplex PCR reads and lists one entry per CDR3 protein. In the table there are about 640,000 distinct CDR3 sequences, around 13% of which are singletons. The CDR3 is made up of 14 amino acids. Between the trimmed V and J ends, which lost 6 bases and 5 bases, there was a span of 14 bases. CDR1 is MNHNS, CDR2 SASEGT, per germline. The clonotype originates from a woman aged 50 to 60 with Graves' ophthalmopathy. The genes are TRBV6-1 and TRBJ2-1, with D unclear. The sample consisted of blood. CDR3 amino acids: CASRKLERDNEQFF. The CDR3 DNA reads as TGTGCCAGCAGGAAGCTGGAGAGAGACAATGAGCAGTTCTTC.